This T cell receptor beta chain was found in a study of molecular identifiers for immune sequencing clone quantification. Whole-study findings and limits: Jurkat TCR RNA that was spiked in from one cell was reportedly detectable among one million naive cells. In naive cells, clones above 20 RNA copies held under 1% of molecules, whereas in effector cells they held over 98%.

Concerning this clonotype itself: As yet, its antigen is unknown.

V was clipped by 3 bases and J by 3 bases, with 9 bases between them. The germline CDR1 and CDR2 sequences are WSHSY and SAAADI. This CDR3 region has 14 residues. Each CDR3 protein is one row after TCRdb ran MiXCR on the PCR reads. The sample lists tens of thousands of distinct CDR3 sequences; roughly 18% were seen once. The chain is built from TRBV10-2 and TRBJ1-5; D unresolved. The specimen sequenced was naive CD8+ T cells from blood, with Jurkat cell RNA spiked in. Indicated subset: FACS-sorted CD8+CD4-CCR7+CD45RA+ naive T cells. The clonotype comes from a human donor in good health. Some libraries in this study had Jurkat cell RNA spiked in. Here the CDR3 reads CASSENWTNQPQHF. CDR3 sequence (DNA): TGCGCCAGCAGTGAAAACTGGACCAATCAGCCCCAGCATTTT.